This TCR beta chain originates from a study of metastatic and nonmetastatic thyroid tumors. Nobody among the patients had been given any treatment before thyroid surgery. This clone was counted between two and nine times. This may arise from a read error, as a much more abundant clone is one base away. Other DNA sequences in this sample translate to the same CDR3. Germline V CDR1 and CDR2: SQVTM, ANQGSEA. The CDR3 consists of 16 residues. V was cut by 3 bases and J by 1 base, with 16 bases left in between. TCRdb reprocessed the PCR reads via MiXCR. The table has 46,000 or so clones, roughly 15% seen once.

V is TRBV29-1 and J is TRBJ2-1; D is possibly TRBD1 (5 bases). Sequencing was performed on blood. The clonotype was recovered from a female donor with papillary thyroid cancer or a benign thyroid nodule (not recorded which). Some clones in this sample may be carry-over from other donors' samples. The CDR3 here is CSVEGLPMRSYNEQFF. CDR3 DNA: TGCAGCGTTGAGGGGCTTCCTATGCGGTCCTACAATGAGCAGTTCTTC.